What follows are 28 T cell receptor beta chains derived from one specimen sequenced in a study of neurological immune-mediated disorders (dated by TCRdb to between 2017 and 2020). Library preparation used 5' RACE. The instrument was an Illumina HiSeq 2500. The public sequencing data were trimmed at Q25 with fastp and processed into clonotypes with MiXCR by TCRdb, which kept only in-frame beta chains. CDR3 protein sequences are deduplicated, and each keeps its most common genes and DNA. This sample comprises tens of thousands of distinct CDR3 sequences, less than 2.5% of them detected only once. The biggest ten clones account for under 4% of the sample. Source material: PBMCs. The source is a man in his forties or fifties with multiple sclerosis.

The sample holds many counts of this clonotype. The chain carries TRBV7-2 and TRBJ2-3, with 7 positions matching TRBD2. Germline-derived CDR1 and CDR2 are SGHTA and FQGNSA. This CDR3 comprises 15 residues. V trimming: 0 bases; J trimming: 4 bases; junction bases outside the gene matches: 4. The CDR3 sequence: CASSLAGGGPDTQYF. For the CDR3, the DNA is TGTGCCAGCAGCTTAGCGGGGGGAGGGCCAGATACGCAGTATTTT.

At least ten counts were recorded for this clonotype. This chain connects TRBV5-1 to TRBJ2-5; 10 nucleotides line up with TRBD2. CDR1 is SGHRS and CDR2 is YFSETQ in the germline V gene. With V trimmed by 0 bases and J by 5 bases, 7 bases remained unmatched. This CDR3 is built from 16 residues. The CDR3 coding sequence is TGCGCCAGCAGCTTGGACGGGACTAGCGAGGGGGAGACCCAGTACTTC. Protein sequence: CASSLDGTSEGETQYF.

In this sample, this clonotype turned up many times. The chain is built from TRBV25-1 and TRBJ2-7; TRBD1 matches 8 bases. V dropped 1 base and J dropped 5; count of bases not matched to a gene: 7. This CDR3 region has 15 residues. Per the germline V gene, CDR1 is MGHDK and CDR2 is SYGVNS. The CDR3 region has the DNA TGTGCCAGCAGTGAATTGGGGCAGGGGGCCGACGAGCAGTACTTC. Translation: CASSELGQGADEQYF.

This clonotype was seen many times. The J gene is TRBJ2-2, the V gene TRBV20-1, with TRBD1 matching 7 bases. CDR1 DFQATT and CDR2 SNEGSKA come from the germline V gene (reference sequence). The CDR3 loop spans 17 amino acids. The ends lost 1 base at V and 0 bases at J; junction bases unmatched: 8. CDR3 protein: CSARGGTGTANTGELFF. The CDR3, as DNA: TGCAGTGCTAGAGGAGGAACAGGGACAGCGAACACCGGGGAGCTGTTTTTT.

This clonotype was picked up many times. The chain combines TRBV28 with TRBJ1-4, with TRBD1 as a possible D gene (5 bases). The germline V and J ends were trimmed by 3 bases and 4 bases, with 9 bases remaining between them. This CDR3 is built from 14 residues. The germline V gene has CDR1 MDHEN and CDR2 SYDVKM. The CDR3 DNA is TGTGCCAGCAGTTTGGGAGGGGTTAATGAAAAACTGTTTTTT. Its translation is CASSLGGVNEKLFF.

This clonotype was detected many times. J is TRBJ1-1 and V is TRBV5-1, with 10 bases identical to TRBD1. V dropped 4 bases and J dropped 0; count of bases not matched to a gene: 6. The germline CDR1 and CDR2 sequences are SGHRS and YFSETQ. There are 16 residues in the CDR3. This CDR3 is CASSAGQGFVNTEAFF. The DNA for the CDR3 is TGCGCCAGCAGCGCGGGACAGGGGTTTGTGAACACTGAAGCTTTCTTT.

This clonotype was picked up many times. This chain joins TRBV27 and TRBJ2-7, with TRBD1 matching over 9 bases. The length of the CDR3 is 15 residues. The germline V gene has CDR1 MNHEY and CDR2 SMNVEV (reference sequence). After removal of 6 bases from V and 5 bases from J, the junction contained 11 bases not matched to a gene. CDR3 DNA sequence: TGTGCCAGCAGAGAGTTCGGGACAGGGAGGAACGAGCAGTACTTC. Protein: CASREFGTGRNEQYF.

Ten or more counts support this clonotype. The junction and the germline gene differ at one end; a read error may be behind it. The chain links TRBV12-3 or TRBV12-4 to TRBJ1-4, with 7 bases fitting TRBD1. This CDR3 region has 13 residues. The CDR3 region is CASSLALPTGPAF. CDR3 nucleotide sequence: TGTGCCAGCAGTTTGGCCCTTCCGACAGGGCCGGCTTTT.

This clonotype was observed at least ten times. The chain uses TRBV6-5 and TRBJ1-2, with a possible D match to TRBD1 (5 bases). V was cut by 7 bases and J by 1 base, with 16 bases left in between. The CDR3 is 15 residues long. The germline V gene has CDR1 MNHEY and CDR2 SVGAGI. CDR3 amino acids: CASTPRRDLNYGYTF. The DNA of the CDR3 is TGTGCCAGCACTCCCCGCCGGGACCTTAACTATGGCTACACCTTC.

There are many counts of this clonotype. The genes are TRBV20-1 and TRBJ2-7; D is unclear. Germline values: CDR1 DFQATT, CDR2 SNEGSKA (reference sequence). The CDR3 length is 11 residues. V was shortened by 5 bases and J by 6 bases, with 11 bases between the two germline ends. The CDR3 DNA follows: TGCAGTGCTGAAATAACTCCCGAGCAGTACTTC. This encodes CSAEITPEQYF.

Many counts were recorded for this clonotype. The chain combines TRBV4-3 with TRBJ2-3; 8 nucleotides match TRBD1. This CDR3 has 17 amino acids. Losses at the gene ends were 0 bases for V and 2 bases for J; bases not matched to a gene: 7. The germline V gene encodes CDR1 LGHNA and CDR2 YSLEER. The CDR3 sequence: CASSQDLGGQATDTQYF. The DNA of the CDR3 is TGCGCCAGCAGCCAAGATCTGGGGGGACAGGCCACAGATACGCAGTATTTT.

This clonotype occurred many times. This chain's CDR3 is CASSEWDKSTDTQYF. The CDR3 coding sequence is TGTGCCAGCAGTGAATGGGACAAATCCACAGATACGCAGTATTTT. This chain links TRBV6-1 with TRBJ2-3; D is possibly TRBD1 (6 bases). The germline V gene has CDR1 MNHNS and CDR2 SASEGT. Trimming cost V 2 bases and J 2 bases, with 11 bases left between them. This CDR3 is built from 15 residues.

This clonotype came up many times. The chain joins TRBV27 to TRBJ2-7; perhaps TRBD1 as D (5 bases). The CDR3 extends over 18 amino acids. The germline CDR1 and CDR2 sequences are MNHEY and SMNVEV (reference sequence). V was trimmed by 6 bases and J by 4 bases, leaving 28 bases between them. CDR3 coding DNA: TGTGCCAGCAGACCACATCCAGGGCCTGGGGCAGTTTTATACGAGCAGTACTTC. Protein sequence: CASRPHPGPGAVLYEQYF.

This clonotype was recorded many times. CDR3 in amino acids: CASSLDRGGTEPQHF. CDR3 DNA sequence: TGTGCCAGCAGCTTAGATAGGGGGGGCACTGAGCCCCAGCATTTT. The V and J genes are TRBV7-9 and TRBJ1-5, with a possible D match to TRBD1 (6 bases). V dropped 1 base and J dropped 8 bases, with 15 bases sitting between them. Germline V gene sequence: CDR1 SEHNR, CDR2 FQNEAQ (reference sequence). The CDR3 is 15 amino acids. The full variable domain, completed using reference TRBV7-9 and TRBJ1-5, is DTGVSQNPRHKITKRGQNVTFRCDPISEHNRLYWYRQTLGQGPEFLTYFQNEAQLEKSRLLSDRFSAERPKGSFSTLEIQRTEQGDSAMYLCASSLDRGGTEPQHFGDGTRLSIL.

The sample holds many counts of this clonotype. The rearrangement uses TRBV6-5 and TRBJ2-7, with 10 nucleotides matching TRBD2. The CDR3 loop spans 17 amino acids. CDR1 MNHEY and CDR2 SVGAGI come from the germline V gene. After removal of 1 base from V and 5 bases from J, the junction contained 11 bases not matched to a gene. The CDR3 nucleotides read TGTGCCAGCAGTTACTTAACTAGCGGGGATAATCTAAACGAGCAGTACTTC. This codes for CASSYLTSGDNLNEQYF.

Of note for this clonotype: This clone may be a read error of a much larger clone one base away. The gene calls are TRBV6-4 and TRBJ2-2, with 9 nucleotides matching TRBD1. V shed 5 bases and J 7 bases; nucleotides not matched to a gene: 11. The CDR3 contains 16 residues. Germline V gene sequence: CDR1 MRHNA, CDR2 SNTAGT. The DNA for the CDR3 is TGTGCCAGCAGTAAAAGGGGACAGGGCATCAACGGGGAGCTGTTTTTT. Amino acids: CASSKRGQGINGELFF.

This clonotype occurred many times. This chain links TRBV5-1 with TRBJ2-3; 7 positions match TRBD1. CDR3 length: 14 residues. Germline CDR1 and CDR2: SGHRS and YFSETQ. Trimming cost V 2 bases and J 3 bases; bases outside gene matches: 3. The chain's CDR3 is CASSLRQGTDTQYF. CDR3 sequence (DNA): TGCGCCAGCAGCTTAAGACAGGGAACAGATACGCAGTATTTT.

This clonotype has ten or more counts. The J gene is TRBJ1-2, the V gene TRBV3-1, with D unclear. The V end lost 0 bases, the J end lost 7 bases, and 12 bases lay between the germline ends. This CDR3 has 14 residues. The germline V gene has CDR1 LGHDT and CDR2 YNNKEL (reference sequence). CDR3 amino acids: CASSQDNNPLGYTF. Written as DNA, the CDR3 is TGTGCCAGCAGCCAAGATAACAACCCCCTTGGCTACACCTTC.

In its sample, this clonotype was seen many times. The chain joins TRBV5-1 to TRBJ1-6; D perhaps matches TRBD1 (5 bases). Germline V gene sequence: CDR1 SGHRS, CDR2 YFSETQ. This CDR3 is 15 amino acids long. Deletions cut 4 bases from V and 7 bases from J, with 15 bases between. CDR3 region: CASSHLGQENSPLHF. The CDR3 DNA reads TGCGCCAGCAGCCACCTGGGGCAGGAAAATTCACCCCTCCACTTT.

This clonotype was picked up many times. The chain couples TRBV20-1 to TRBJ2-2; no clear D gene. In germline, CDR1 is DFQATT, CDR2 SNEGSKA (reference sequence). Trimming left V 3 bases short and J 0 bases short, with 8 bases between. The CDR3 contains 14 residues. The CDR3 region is CSASRQTNTGELFF. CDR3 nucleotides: TGCAGTGCTAGCCGGCAGACGAACACCGGGGAGCTGTTTTTT.

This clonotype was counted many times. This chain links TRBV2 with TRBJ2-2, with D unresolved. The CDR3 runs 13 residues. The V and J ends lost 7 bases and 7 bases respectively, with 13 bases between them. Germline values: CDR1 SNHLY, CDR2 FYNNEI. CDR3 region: CASTGRAIGELFF. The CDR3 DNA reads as TGTGCCAGCACGGGCCGGGCGATCGGGGAGCTGTTTTTT.

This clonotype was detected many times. DNA for the CDR3: TGTGCCAGCAGTGCCCGCGGCACTGAAGCTTTCTTT. Its translation is CASSARGTEAFF. The chain recombines TRBV2 with TRBJ1-1; D ambiguous. The ends were cut back, 4 bases at V and 4 bases at J, with 7 bases in the middle. The CDR3 covers 12 residues. CDR1 is SNHLY, CDR2 FYNNEI, per germline.

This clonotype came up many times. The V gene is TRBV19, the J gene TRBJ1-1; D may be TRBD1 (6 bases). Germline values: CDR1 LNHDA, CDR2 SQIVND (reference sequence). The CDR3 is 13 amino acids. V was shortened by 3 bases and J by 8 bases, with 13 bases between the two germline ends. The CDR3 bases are TGTGCCAGTAGTATGGGGGCCGGACAGGAAGCTTTCTTT. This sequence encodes CASSMGAGQEAFF.

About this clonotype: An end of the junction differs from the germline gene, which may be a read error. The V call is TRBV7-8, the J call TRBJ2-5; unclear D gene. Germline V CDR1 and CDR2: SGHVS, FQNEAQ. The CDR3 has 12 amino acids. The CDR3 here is CASSPDQETQYF. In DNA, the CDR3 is TGTGCCAGCAGCCCGGACCAGGAGACCCAGTACTTC.

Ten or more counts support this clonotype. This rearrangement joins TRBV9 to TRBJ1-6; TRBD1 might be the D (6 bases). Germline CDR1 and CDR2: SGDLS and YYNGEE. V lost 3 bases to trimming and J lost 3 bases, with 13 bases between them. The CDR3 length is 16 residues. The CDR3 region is CASSARQDLYNSPLHF. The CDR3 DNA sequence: TGTGCCAGCAGCGCTCGACAGGACCTCTATAATTCACCCCTCCACTTT.

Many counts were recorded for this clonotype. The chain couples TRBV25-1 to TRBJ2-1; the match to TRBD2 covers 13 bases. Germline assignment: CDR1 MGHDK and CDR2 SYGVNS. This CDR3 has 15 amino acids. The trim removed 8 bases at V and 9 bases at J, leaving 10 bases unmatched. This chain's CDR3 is CASRSRTSGGGEQFF. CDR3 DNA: TGTGCCAGCCGATCGAGGACTAGCGGGGGAGGTGAGCAGTTCTTC.

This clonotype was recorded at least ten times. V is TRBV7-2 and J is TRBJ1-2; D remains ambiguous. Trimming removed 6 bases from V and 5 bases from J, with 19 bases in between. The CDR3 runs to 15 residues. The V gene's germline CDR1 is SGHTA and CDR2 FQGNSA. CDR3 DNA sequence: TGTGCCAGCAGGACATCCGGCGGCAGCGTGTATGGCTACACCTTC. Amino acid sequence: CASRTSGGSVYGYTF.

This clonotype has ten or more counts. The CDR3 coding sequence is TGTGCCAGCAGGAGAATCGCGAGCGGGCACTCCTACAATGAGCAGTTCTTC. Its protein product is CASRRIASGHSYNEQFF. V is TRBV7-9 and J is TRBJ2-1; a possible D gene is TRBD2 (6 bases). Germline-derived CDR1 and CDR2 are SEHNR and FQNEAQ (reference sequence). Trimming took 6 bases from V and 0 from J, leaving 18 bases between them. The CDR3 sequence is 17 residues long.